This T cell receptor beta chain was sequenced for a study of blood T cell repertoires in COVID-19. For the study at large: Samples taken during acute and convalescent COVID-19 were collected in the United States, Italy and Spain. In each case, the material was cDNA or gDNA derived from T cells, B-cell-depleted T cells, or PBMCs.

The CDR3 length is 11 residues. The V and J ends lost 5 bases and 4 bases respectively, with 6 bases between them. Germline CDR1 is DFQATT and CDR2 is SNEGSKA (reference sequence). The data were produced by immunoSEQ multiplex PCR, yet TCRdb's version contains in-frame clones alone and is incomplete. The table has about 210,000 clones, almost 85% seen once. The sample comprised peripheral blood. The genes are TRBV20-1 and TRBJ1-3, with D possibly matching TRBD1 (5 bases). The sequence was collected from a woman in her forties or fifties with active or convalescent COVID-19. The CDR3 nucleotides read TGCAGTGCTCACAGGGGAAACACCATATATTTT. This encodes CSAHRGNTIYF.